Shown below are 8 T cell receptor beta chains from a single sample sequenced in a study of Ad26.COV2.S vaccination and SARS-CoV-2 variants. The treatment denotes: over 15 received Ad26.COV2.S at low or high dose, single or two shots; 5 received placebo; per-sample allocation not given. Collection of the samples took place on day 63 after the first injection of vaccine or placebo. Sequencing used immunoSEQ multiplex PCR; TCRdb keeps in-frame clones, though not all of them. The sample gives some 460,000 clones, 80% to 90% of which show up once; under 2% is in the top ten. The sequencing here drew on peripheral blood, taken in a trial of Ad26.COV2.S vaccine versus placebo. The receptors were sampled from a person between 18 and 65 years old who received the Ad26.COV2.S COVID-19 vaccine or a placebo.

This clone appeared a single time. The same CDR3 is also encoded by other DNA sequences in this sample. V and J are TRBV7-9 and TRBJ2-3; 13 bases map to TRBD2. This CDR3 contains 16 residues. Germline-derived CDR1 and CDR2 are SEHNR and FQNEAQ (reference sequence). Losses at the gene ends were 4 bases for V and 1 base for J; bases not matched to a gene: 2. The CDR3 spells CASSSGLAGRTDTQYF. DNA for the CDR3: TGTGCCAGCAGCTCGGGACTAGCGGGACGCACAGATACGCAGTATTTT.

The chain couples TRBV7-9 to TRBJ2-1; 7 bases align to TRBD1. The length of the CDR3 is 16 residues. V gave up 5 bases and J gave up 6 bases; unmatched junction bases: 13. Germline CDR1 and CDR2: SEHNR and FQNEAQ (reference sequence). Here the CDR3 reads CASSARGIGIVNEQFF. The DNA of the CDR3 is TGTGCCAGCAGCGCCAGGGGGATCGGTATAGTCAATGAGCAGTTCTTC.

The CDR3 loop reads CSATSGSGADTQYF. The CDR3 DNA is TGCAGCGCGACGAGCGGGAGCGGTGCAGATACGCAGTATTTT. The V call is TRBV29-1, the J call TRBJ2-3; 8 nucleotides match TRBD2. In germline, CDR1 is SQVTM, CDR2 ANQGSEA. V shed 7 bases, J shed 4 bases, and the junction held 10 bases outside the gene matches. The CDR3 has 14 residues.

CDR3 region: CASSPGQGDYGYTF. The DNA for the CDR3 is TGTGCCAGCAGTCCTGGACAGGGGGACTATGGCTACACCTTC. The chain couples TRBV6-5 to TRBJ1-2; 10 bases map to TRBD1. CDR1 and CDR2 from the germline V gene are MNHEY and SVGAGI. V shed 5 bases, J shed 3 bases, and the junction held 3 bases outside the gene matches. The CDR3 runs to 14 residues.

J is TRBJ1-6 and V is TRBV11-2; tentatively, D is TRBD1 (6 bases). This CDR3 comprises 15 residues. Looked up from germline, CDR1 is SGHAT and CDR2 is FQNNGV. Trimming pared 5 bases from V and 6 bases from J, leaving 14 bases between. CDR3 DNA: TGTGCCAGCAGCCCAATTACAGGGCTTAATTCACCCCTCCACTTT. Its translation is CASSPITGLNSPLHF.

The chain carries TRBV18 and TRBJ2-7; 7 positions match TRBD2. CDR1 and CDR2 (germline): KGHSH, LQKENI. V dropped 3 bases and J dropped 5; count of bases not matched to a gene: 4. The CDR3 sequence is 13 residues long. The CDR3 region has the DNA TGTGCCAGCTCACCCGGACTAGTCGACGAGCAGTACTTC. Protein: CASSPGLVDEQYF.

The chain joins TRBV11-3 to TRBJ2-3; D may be TRBD1 or TRBD2 (5 bases each). Trimming left V 5 bases short and J 6 bases short, with 18 bases between. The CDR3 runs 15 residues. Looked up from germline, CDR1 is SGHNT and CDR2 is YENEEA. The CDR3 nucleotides are TGTGCCAGCAGCGCAGCGTGGGACCGGCGTGATACGCAGTATTTT. Translating it yields CASSAAWDRRDTQYF.

The chain employs TRBV24-1 and TRBJ1-6; possibly TRBD1 for D (5 bases). V was shortened by 5 bases and J by 6 bases, with 7 bases between the two germline ends. In germline, CDR1 is KGHDR, CDR2 SFDVKD. The CDR3 runs to 13 residues. CDR3 sequence: CATSVGGNSPLHF. The CDR3 region has the DNA TGTGCCACCAGTGTTGGGGGTAATTCACCCCTCCACTTT.